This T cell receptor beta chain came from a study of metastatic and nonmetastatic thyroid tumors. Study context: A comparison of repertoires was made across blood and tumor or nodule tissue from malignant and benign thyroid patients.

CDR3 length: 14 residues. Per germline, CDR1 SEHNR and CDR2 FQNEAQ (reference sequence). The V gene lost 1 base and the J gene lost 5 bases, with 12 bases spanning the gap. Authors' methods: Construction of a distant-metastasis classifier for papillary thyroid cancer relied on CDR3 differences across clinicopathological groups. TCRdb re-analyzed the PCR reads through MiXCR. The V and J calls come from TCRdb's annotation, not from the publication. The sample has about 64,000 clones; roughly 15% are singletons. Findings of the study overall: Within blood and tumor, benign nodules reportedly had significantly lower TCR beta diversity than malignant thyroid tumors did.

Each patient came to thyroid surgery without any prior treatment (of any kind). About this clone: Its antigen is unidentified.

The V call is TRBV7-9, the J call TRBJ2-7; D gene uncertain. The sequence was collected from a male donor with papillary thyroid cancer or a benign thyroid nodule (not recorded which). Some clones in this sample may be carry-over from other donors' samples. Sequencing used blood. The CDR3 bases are TGTGCCAGCAGCTTAGGGGGTTACCTCAACGAGCAGTACTTC. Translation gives CASSLGGYLNEQYF.